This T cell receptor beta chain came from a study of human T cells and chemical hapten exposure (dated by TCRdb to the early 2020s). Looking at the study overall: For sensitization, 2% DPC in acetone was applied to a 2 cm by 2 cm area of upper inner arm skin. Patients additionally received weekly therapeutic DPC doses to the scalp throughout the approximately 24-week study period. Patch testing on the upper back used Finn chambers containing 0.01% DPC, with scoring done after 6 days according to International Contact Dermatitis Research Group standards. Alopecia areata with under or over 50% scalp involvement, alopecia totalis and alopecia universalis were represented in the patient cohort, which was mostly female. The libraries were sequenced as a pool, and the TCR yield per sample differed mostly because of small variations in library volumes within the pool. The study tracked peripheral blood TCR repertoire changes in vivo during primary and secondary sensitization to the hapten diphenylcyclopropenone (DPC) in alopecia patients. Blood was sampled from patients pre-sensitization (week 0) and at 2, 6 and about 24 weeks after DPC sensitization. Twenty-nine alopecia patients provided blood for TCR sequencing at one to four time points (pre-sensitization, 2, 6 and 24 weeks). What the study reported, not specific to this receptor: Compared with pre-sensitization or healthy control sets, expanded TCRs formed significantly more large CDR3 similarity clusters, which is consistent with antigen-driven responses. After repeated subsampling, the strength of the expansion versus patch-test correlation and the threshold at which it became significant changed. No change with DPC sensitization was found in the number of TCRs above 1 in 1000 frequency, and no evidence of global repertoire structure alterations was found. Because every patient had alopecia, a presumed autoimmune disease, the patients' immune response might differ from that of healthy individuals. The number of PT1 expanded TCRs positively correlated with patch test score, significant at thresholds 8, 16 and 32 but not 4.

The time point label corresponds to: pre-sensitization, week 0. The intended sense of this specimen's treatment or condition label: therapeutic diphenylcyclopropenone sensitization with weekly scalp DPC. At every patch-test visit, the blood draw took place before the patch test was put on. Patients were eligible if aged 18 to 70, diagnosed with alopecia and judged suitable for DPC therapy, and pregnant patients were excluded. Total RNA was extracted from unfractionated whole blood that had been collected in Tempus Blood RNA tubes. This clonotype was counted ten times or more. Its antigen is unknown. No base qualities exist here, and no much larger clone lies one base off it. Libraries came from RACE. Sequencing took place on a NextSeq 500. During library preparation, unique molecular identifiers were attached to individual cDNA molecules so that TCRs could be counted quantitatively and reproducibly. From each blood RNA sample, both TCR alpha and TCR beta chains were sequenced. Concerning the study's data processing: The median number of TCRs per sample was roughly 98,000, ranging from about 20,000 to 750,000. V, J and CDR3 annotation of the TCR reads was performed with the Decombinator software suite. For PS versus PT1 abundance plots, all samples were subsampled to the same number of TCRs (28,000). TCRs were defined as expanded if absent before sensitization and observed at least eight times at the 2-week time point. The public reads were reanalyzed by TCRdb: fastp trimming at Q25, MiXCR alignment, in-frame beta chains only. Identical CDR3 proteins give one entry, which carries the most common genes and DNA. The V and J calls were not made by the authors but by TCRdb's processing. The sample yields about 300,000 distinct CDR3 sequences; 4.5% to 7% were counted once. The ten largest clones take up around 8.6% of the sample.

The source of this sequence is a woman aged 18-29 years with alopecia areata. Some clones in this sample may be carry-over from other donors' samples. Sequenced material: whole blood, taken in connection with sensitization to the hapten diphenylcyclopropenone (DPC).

The DNA is TGCAGTCCCTCAAACCAGGGGGTCACAGATACGCAGTATTTT. It codes for CSPSNQGVTDTQYF. Recombination linked TRBV20-1 to TRBJ2-3, and 7 junction bases match TRBD1. Via the germline V gene (reference sequence), CDR1 is DFQATT and CDR2 SNEGSKA. From the cysteine through the phenylalanine, the CDR3 covers 14 amino acids. Only the CDR3 part of the read is kept: 42 bases, read in frame from the first base. Compared with germline, V lacks 8 bases and J lacks 2 bases; bases without a gene match: 10.